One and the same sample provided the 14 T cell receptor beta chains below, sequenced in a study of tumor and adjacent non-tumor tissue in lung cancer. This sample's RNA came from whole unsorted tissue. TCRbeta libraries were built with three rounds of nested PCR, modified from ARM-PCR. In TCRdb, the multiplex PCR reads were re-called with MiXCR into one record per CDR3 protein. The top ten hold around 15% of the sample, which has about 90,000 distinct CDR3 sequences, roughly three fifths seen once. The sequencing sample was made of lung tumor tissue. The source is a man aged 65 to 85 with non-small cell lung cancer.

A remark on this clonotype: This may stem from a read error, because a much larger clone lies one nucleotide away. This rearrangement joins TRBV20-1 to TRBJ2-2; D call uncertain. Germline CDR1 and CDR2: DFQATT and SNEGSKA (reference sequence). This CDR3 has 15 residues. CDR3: CNARDVDKGTGELFF. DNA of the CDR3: TGCAATGCTAGAGATGTAGATAAGGGCACCGGGGAGCTGTTTTTT.

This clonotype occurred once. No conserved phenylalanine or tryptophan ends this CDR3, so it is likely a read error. The CDR3 sequence: CVSSWTRSGQETQYI. The CDR3 region has the DNA TGTGTCAGCAGCTGGACCAGGTCAGGCCAAGAGACCCAGTACATC. V gene TRBV11-2 combines with J gene TRBJ2-5; D is unclear. Germline CDR1 is SGHAT and CDR2 is FQNNGV. The CDR3 extends over 15 amino acids.

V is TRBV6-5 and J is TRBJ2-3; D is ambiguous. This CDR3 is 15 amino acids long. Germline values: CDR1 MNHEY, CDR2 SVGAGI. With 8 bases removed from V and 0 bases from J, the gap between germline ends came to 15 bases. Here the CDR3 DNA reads TGTGCCAGCGAAGGAGAGACCTCTAGCACAGATACGCAGTATTTT. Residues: CASEGETSSTDTQYF.

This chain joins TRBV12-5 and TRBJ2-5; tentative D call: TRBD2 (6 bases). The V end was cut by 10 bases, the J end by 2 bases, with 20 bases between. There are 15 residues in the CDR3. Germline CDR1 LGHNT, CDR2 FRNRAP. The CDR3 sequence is CANGRGRALQETQYF. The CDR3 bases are TGTGCTAATGGCCGGGGGAGAGCACTGCAAGAGACCCAGTACTTC.

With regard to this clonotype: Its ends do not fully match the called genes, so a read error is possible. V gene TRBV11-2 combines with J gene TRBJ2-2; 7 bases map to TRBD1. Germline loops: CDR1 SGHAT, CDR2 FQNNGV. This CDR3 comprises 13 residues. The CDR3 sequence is CASSYDRAGELIF. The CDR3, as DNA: TGTGCCAGCAGTTACGACAGGGCAGGGGAGCTGATTTTT.

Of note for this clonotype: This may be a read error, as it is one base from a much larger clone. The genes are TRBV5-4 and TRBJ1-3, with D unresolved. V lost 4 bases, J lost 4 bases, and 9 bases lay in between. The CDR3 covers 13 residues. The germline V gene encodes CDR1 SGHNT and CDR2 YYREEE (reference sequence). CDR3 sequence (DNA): TGTGCCAGCAGCGTGCGGTTCGGAAACACCATATATTTT. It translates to CASSVRFGNTIYF.

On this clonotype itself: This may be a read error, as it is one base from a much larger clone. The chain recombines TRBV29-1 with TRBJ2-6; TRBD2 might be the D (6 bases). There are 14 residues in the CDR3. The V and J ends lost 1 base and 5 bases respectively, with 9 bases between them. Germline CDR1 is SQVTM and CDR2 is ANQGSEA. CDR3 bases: TGCAGCGTTGAAGGGAGGGACTGGGCCAACGTCCTGACTTTC. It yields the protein CSVEGRDWANVLTF.

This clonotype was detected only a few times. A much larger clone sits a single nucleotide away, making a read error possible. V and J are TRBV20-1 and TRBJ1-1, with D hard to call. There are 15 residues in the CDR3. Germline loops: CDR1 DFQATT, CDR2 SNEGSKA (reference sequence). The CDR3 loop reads CNAGPLQGPETEAFF. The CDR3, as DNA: TGCAATGCTGGCCCCCTCCAAGGCCCCGAGACTGAAGCTTTCTTT.

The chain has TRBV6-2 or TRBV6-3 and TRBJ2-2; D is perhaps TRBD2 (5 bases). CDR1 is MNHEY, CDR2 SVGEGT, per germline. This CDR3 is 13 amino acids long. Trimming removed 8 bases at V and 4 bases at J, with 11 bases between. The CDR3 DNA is TGTGCCAGCTACTATCGGGGCACCGGGGAGCTGTTTTTT. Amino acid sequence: CASYYRGTGELFF.

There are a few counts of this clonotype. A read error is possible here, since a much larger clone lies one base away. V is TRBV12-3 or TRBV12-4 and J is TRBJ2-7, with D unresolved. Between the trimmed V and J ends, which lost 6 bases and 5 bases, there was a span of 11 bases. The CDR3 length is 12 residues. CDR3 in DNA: TGTGCCAGCAGGGAGCACGGGCACGAGCAGTACTTC. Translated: CASREHGHEQYF.

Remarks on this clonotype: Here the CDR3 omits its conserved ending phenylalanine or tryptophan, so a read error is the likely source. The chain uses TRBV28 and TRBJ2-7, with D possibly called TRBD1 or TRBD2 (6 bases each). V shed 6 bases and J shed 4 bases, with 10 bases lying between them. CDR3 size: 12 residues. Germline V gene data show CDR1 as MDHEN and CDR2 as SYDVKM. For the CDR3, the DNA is TGTGCCAGCAGGGGGGGCCATTACGAGCAGTACTTA. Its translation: CASRGGHYEQYL.

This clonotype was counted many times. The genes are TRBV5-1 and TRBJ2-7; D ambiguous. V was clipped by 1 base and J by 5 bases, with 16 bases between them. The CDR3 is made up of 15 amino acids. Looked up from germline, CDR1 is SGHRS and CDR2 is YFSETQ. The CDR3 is CASSLRVGKVHEQYF. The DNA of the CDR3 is TGCGCCAGCAGCTTGAGGGTCGGTAAGGTCCACGAGCAGTACTTC.

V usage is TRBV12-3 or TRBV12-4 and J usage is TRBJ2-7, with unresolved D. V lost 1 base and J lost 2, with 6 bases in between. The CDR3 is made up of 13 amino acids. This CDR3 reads CASSLEATYEQYF. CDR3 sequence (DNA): TGTGCCAGCAGTTTAGAGGCTACCTACGAGCAGTACTTC.

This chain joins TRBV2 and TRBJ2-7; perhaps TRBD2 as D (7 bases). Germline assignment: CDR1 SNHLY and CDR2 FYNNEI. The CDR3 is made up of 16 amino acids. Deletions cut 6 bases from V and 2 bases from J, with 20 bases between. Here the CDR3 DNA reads TGTGCCAGCAGCTTCCCCGCAACAGGGACTACCTACGAGCAGTACTTC. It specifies CASSFPATGTTYEQYF.